This T cell receptor beta chain was captured by sequencing in a study of beta chain features in type 1 diabetes. Study details: There were approximately 110,000,000 sorted cells examined across all samples.

Points from the study as a whole: Researchers reported that naive, central memory and Treg TCRB repertoires appeared more similar in patients than in healthy donors. Within each of all four CD4+ subsets, Type 1 diabetes patients had TCRB CDR3s that were moderately but significantly shorter.

This clone was observed a handful of times. Its antigen is not identified. What was sequenced were expressed TCRB transcripts, since all of the isolated RNA had been reverse transcribed. Here immunoSEQ multiplex PCR was the method, and the copy in TCRdb shows in-frame clones only, minus some. Here the sample spans 85,000 to 110,000 clones, roughly 28% being singletons. The V gene's germline CDR1 is SGDLS and CDR2 YYNGEE. CDR3 length: 17 residues. V dropped 0 bases and J dropped 4 bases, with 17 bases sitting between them. The rearrangement uses TRBV9 and TRBJ1-5; the D gene is possibly TRBD1 (5 bases). The sequence came from a woman in her late teens or twenties with type 1 diabetes. Sequences were obtained from central memory CD4+ T cells from blood. CDR3 in DNA: TGTGCCAGCAGCGTAGAGGGGCGGCCAAGGAAAAATCAGCCCCAGCATTTT. This codes for CASSVEGRPRKNQPQHF.